This passage covers 9 T cell receptor beta chains from one sample sequenced in a study of cytomegalovirus exposure and HLA in healthy donors. The primer mix had 60 Vbeta and 13 Jbeta primers. Some clones are missing from TCRdb's copy, which holds only in-frame ones; the method was immunoSEQ multiplex PCR. The table includes some 180,000 clones, 70% to 75% detected once. Sequenced: PBMCs. These receptors all come from a male donor in good health and CMV-seronegative.

This clone was counted between two and nine times. V usage is TRBV5-1 and J usage is TRBJ2-3; 9 bases map to TRBD1. V lost 4 bases to trimming and J lost 4 bases; unmatched junction nucleotides: 4. The CDR3 has 14 residues. Germline V lookup: CDR1 SGHRS, CDR2 YFSETQ. The CDR3 loop is CASSRDRVPDTQYF. In nucleotides, the CDR3 is TGCGCCAGCAGCCGGGACAGGGTTCCAGATACGCAGTATTTT. Combining the CDR3 with reference TRBV5-1 and TRBJ2-3 gives the whole variable domain KAGVTQTPRYLIKTRGQQVTLSCSPISGHRSVSWYQQTPGQGLQFLFEYFSETQRNKGNFPGRFSGRQFSNSRSEMNVSTLELGDSALYLCASSRDRVPDTQYFGPGTRLTVL.

The chain combines TRBV6-5 with TRBJ1-1; D is possibly TRBD1 (5 bases). The germline CDR1 and CDR2 sequences are MNHEY and SVGAGI. V shed 7 bases and J shed 1 base, with 16 bases lying between them. The CDR3 spans 15 residues. The CDR3 bases are TGTGCCAGCACCAAAGGGGCAGACGGGAACACTGAAGCTTTCTTT. Translation: CASTKGADGNTEAFF.

V is TRBV5-4 and J is TRBJ2-3, with 10 bases aligning to TRBD2. The CDR3 covers 17 residues. Germline V gene lookup returns CDR1 SGHNT and CDR2 YYREEE (reference sequence). Unmatched junction bases numbered 8, after V lost 2 bases and J lost 2 bases. CDR3 sequence: CASSLKTGLAVTDTQYF. The DNA of the CDR3 is TGTGCCAGCAGCTTAAAAACCGGACTAGCGGTCACAGATACGCAGTATTTT.

The chain employs TRBV30 and TRBJ1-5; 7 bases match TRBD1. The CDR3 runs to 14 residues. V lost 8 bases to trimming and J lost 7 bases; unmatched junction nucleotides: 14. Germline-derived CDR1 and CDR2 are GTSNPN and SVGIG (reference sequence). CDR3: CARSRDRGPQPQHF. In nucleotides, the CDR3 is TGTGCCCGAAGCCGGGACAGAGGTCCCCAGCCCCAGCATTTT.

V is TRBV7-8 and J is TRBJ2-1, with 8 nucleotides matching TRBD2. V dropped 2 bases and J dropped 14; count of bases not matched to a gene: 8. This CDR3 spans 13 amino acids. Germline values: CDR1 SGHVS, CDR2 FQNEAQ. The CDR3 loop reads CASSLRREAVKFF. The CDR3, as DNA: TGTGCCAGCAGCTTACGGCGGGAGGCGGTCAAGTTCTTC.

V gene TRBV27 combines with J gene TRBJ1-2; 8 positions match TRBD1. The CDR3 covers 16 residues. V was pared by 2 bases and J by 4 bases, with 9 bases of the junction left unmatched. Germline-derived CDR1 and CDR2 are MNHEY and SMNVEV (reference sequence). CDR3 sequence: CASSLTGTGIFYGYTF. The DNA of the CDR3 is TGTGCCAGCAGTTTAACCGGGACAGGCATATTCTATGGCTACACCTTC.

This chain links TRBV30 with TRBJ1-5, with a possible D match to TRBD1 (6 bases). The germline V and J ends were trimmed by 4 bases and 2 bases, with 18 bases remaining between them. The CDR3 extends over 16 amino acids. Looked up from germline, CDR1 is GTSNPN and CDR2 is SVGIG (reference sequence). Here the CDR3 DNA reads TGTGCCTGGAACCAGGGGCTTCCCGGGGGCAATCAGCCCCAGCATTTT. Its protein is CAWNQGLPGGNQPQHF.

This rearrangement joins TRBV28 to TRBJ2-7; a possible D gene is TRBD2 (6 bases). CDR3 length: 13 amino acids. Germline V gene sequence: CDR1 MDHEN, CDR2 SYDVKM. V was trimmed by 10 bases and J by 3 bases, leaving 16 bases between them. CDR3 DNA: TGTGCCACCCGGGGGACGGTGTACTACGAGCAGTACTTC. It yields the protein CATRGTVYYEQYF.

The chain recombines TRBV4-2 with TRBJ2-1; D not resolved. The V end was cut by 0 bases, the J end by 7 bases, with 19 bases between. Germline V lookup: CDR1 LGHNA, CDR2 YNFKEQ. The CDR3 has 17 residues. In DNA, the CDR3 is TGTGCCAGCAGCCAAGACGTGACACCACTGGTAGGTAATGAGCAGTTCTTC. The encoded protein is CASSQDVTPLVGNEQFF.